The rows below give T cell receptor beta chains drawn from one sample of a study of T-cell reconstitution after alpha-beta-depleted transplantation in children. One entry per CDR3 protein results from TCRdb running MiXCR on the PCR reads. Among 450,000 to 600,000 distinct CDR3 sequences listed, roughly 18% were seen once. Sequencing was performed on PBMCs from the stem cell graft donor, taken from the stem cell graft. Every receptor here comes from a human donor who donated a stem cell graft to a child with acute lymphoblastic leukemia. CDR3s include the opening cysteine and the closing phenylalanine or tryptophan. The D gene is left open where the match is weak. Only some rows state a clone size, as once, few, many or a class for expanded clones.

j_gene,abundance,len,d_gene,v_gene,CDR3aa,CDR3nt
TRBJ1-1,many,15,TRBD1,TRBV12-3/TRBV12-4,CASSPSTGKDTEAFF,TGTGCCAGCAGTCCCTCGACAGGGAAGGACACTGAAGCTTTCTTT
TRBJ2-1,few,16,TRBD1,TRBV5-1,CASSRGTGPVDNEQFF,TGCGCCAGCAGCCGCGGGACAGGGCCGGTCGACAATGAGCAGTTCTTC
TRBJ2-1,few,14,NA,TRBV4-1,CASSLAGDHNEQFF,TGCGCCAGCAGCCTCGCAGGGGACCACAATGAGCAGTTCTTC
TRBJ2-7,few,14,NA,TRBV5-1,CASSLNTGSYEQYF,TGCGCCAGCAGCTTGAACACAGGGTCCTACGAGCAGTACTTC
TRBJ2-7,NA,14,TRBD1,TRBV10-3,CAISSDRGGHEQYF,TGTGCCATCAGTTCCGACAGGGGAGGTCACGAGCAGTACTTC
TRBJ2-1,few,13,TRBD2,TRBV3-1,CASSQTLAGGQFF,TGTGCCAGCAGCCAAACCCTAGCGGGAGGCCAGTTCTTC
TRBJ2-1,few,14,NA,TRBV5-1,CASSLGVDSNEQFF,TGCGCCAGCAGCTTGGGGGTCGATAGCAATGAGCAGTTCTTC
TRBJ1-6,NA,13,NA,TRBV20-1,CSAPLTEGSTLHF,TGCAGTGCTCCACTTACGGAGGGAAGCACCCTCCACTTT
TRBJ2-1,few,17,TRBD2,TRBV9,CASSHGTSPSSYNEQFF,TGTGCCAGCAGCCACGGGACTAGCCCGAGCTCCTACAATGAGCAGTTCTTC
TRBJ2-7,NA,15,NA,TRBV7-6,CASSLSNGFPYEQYF,TGTGCCAGCAGCTTATCCAACGGGTTTCCCTACGAGCAGTACTTC
TRBJ1-3,few,15,NA,TRBV6-1,CASSRGSLLGNTIYF,TGTGCCAGCAGTCGAGGCTCTCTCCTTGGAAACACCATATATTTT
TRBJ2-1,NA,12,NA,TRBV29-1,CSVDGEANEQFF,TGCAGCGTTGATGGGGAAGCCAATGAGCAGTTCTTC
TRBJ2-5,NA,19,TRBD2,TRBV5-1,CASSSVGTSGNNPQETQYF,TGCGCCAGCAGCTCCGTCGGGACTAGCGGTAATAATCCCCAAGAGACCCAGTACTTC
TRBJ2-3,few,14,NA,TRBV19,CASRPAVAADTQYF,TGTGCCAGCAGACCCGCTGTGGCGGCAGATACGCAGTATTTT
TRBJ2-1,NA,18,TRBD2,TRBV4-1,CASSQVPGGSGDYNEQFF,TGCGCCAGCAGCCAAGTCCCCGGGGGGAGCGGGGACTACAATGAGCAGTTCTTC
TRBJ2-7,once,17,TRBD2,TRBV5-1,CASSWGRGLAGAGEQYF,TGCGCCAGCAGCTGGGGTCGGGGACTAGCGGGGGCTGGGGAGCAGTACTTC